The 20 T cell receptor beta chains below come from one sample, sequenced in a study of CD8+ T cells in alopecia areata. The sorting of pooled cutaneous lymph node cells relied on CD4, CD8alpha, NKG2D, NKG2ACE and other markers. RNA extraction and reverse transcription yielded cDNA as sequencing template. The repertoire was sequenced with immunoSEQ multiplex PCR; TCRdb's copy has only in-frame clones and lacks some. The sample has 200,000 to 300,000 clones, none seen only once; the top ten hold roughly 1.2%. The sequenced material came from CD4+ T cells sorted from a lymph node. The receptors were gathered from a C3H/HeJ mouse with alopecia areata. Strain haplotype at MHC: H2-k.

This clone was detected only a few times. Gene names are mouse gene names. The read gets to within 4 residues of the CDR3 end, and the germline J gene fills in the rest. The sample holds other DNA sequences that translate to the same CDR3. The chain links TRBV14 to TRBJ2-2; 8 nucleotides align to TRBD1. The CDR3 sequence is 15 residues long. V shed 4 bases and J 2 bases; nucleotides not matched to a gene: 4. CDR1 and CDR2 from the germline V gene are SGHDT and FRDEAV. The CDR3 sequence is CASSPGGANTGQLYF. The sequenced CDR3 bases are TGTGCCAGCAGTCCAGGGGGCGCGAACACCGGG.

This clone was picked up a small number of times. The gene names here belong to mouse. The sequence runs out 4 residues before the end of the CDR3; the remainder is reconstructed from the germline J gene. The J gene is TRBJ2-2, the V gene TRBV1, with D perhaps matching TRBD1 (6 bases). The V gene lost 3 bases and the J gene lost 0 bases, with 14 bases spanning the gap. From germline, CDR1 is NSQYPW and CDR2 LRSPGD (reference sequence). The CDR3 extends over 17 amino acids. Incomplete CDR3 DNA: TGCACCTGCAGTGCGGTGACCGGGACAACAAACACCGGG. Protein sequence: CTCSAVTGTTNTG. The entire CDR3 reads CTCSAVTGTTNTGQLYF.

About this clone itself: Mouse gene names apply. Read sequence stops 4 residues before the CDR3 end, and the germline J gene provides the missing end. The sample has other DNA sequences that encode this CDR3 too. The V and J genes are TRBV19 and TRBJ1-1; no clear D gene. This CDR3 is 14 amino acids long. V lost 2 bases, J lost 0 bases, and 8 bases lay in between. Per germline, CDR1 FNHDT and CDR2 SITEND (reference sequence). CDR3 sequence: CASSIHNANTEVFF. The part of the CDR3 DNA that was read is TGTGCCAGCAGTATCCACAATGCAAACACA.

This clone has more than one count but fewer than ten. The germline and genes are mouse ones. The CDR3 end falls 4 residues outside the read, so it is completed with the germline J gene. This specimen includes other DNA sequences encoding the same CDR3. This sequence joins TRBV13-2 and TRBJ2-1; 7 bases match TRBD2. The V gene end was trimmed by 0 bases and the J gene end by 1 base; junction bases not matched to a gene: 4. CDR3 length: 16 amino acids. CDR1 NNHNN and CDR2 SYGAGS come from the germline V gene (reference sequence). CDR3 bases read: TGTGCCAGCGGTGATGGTGGCTGGGGGAACTATGCT. This sequence encodes CASGDGGWGNYA. The CDR3, in full, reads CASGDGGWGNYAEQFF.

This clone was observed a handful of times. Gene labels here are mouse ones. The read is 4 residues too short to cover the CDR3 end, so that end is filled in from the germline J gene. The V call is TRBV13-1, the J call TRBJ2-7; 10 bases are a match to TRBD2. Trimming removed 3 bases from V and 0 bases from J; junction bases left unmatched: 6. CDR1 and CDR2 (germline): NSHNY, SYGAGN. This CDR3 has 16 residues. CDR3 DNA (partial): TGTGCCAGCAGTGGGTACTGGGGGGGAAGCTCCTAT. It codes for CASSGYWGGSSY. The entire CDR3 reads CASSGYWGGSSYEQYF.

This clone was detected a few times. Gene labels here are mouse ones. Different DNA sequences within this sample yield the same CDR3. The CDR3 loop is CASSLETGEDTQYF. CDR3 DNA, as far as it was read: TGTGCCAGCAGCTTAGAGACTGGGGAAGAC. V gene TRBV3 combines with J gene TRBJ2-5, with TRBD2 matching 8 bases. The CDR3 end falls 4 residues outside the read, so it is completed with the germline J gene. The length of the CDR3 is 14 residues. Germline V lookup: CDR1 SNHLY, CDR2 FYNGKV (reference sequence).

This clone has a handful of counts. The gene names here belong to mouse. The read ends 4 residues before the CDR3 terminus; that terminus is restored from the germline J gene. The same CDR3 arises from other DNA sequences in this sample as well. The chain couples TRBV13-3 to TRBJ2-5; 9 bases line up with TRBD2. The CDR3 is made up of 15 amino acids. Trimming at V came to 5 bases and at J to 3 bases, leaving 7 bases not matched to a gene. The germline CDR1 and CDR2 sequences are NNHDY and SYVADS. CDR3 residues: CASSALGGLQDTQYF. The DNA read from the CDR3 is TGTGCCAGCAGCGCACTGGGGGGCCTACAAGAC. Drawing the rest from reference TRBV13-3 and TRBJ2-5, the complete variable domain is EAAVTQSPRSKVAVTGGKVTLSCHQTNNHDYMYWYRQDTGHGLRLIHYSYVADSTEKGDIPDGYKASRPSQENFSLILELASLSQTAVYFCASSALGGLQDTQYFGPGTRLLVL.

On this clone itself: Gene names are the mouse ones. The read halts 4 residues ahead of the CDR3 end, with the missing end drawn from the germline J gene. J is TRBJ2-4 and V is TRBV1, with TRBD1 matching over 12 bases. This CDR3 has 15 residues. Per the germline V gene, CDR1 is NSQYPW and CDR2 is LRSPGD (reference sequence). Here the CDR3 reads CTCSAEGTGGNTLYF. The CDR3 bases that were read are TGCACCTGCAGTGCAGAAGGGACAGGGGGCAAC.

This clone came up a few times. The genes and germline here are from mouse. Coverage ceases 4 residues before the CDR3 finishes, and the germline J gene fills in the end. The J gene is TRBJ2-2, the V gene TRBV1; perhaps TRBD1 as D (5 bases). The CDR3 totals 15 residues. V shed 1 base and J shed 2 bases, with 8 bases lying between them. Looked up from germline, CDR1 is NSQYPW and CDR2 is LRSPGD (reference sequence). CDR3 bases read: TGCACCTGCAGTGCAGGGACATGGAACACCGGG. This sequence encodes CTCSAGTWNTG. The CDR3 as a whole reads CTCSAGTWNTGQLYF.

A remark on this clone: Mouse germline and gene names are used. The CDR3 is cut off 3 residues early in the read; its end comes from the germline J gene. The chain carries TRBV31 and TRBJ1-6, with TRBD1 identical over 7 bases. TRBJ1-6 is an ORF; its function is uncertain. This CDR3 spans 16 amino acids. Germline CDR1 reads GKSSPN; CDR2 reads SITVG. Losses at the gene ends were 3 bases for V and 0 bases for J; bases not matched to a gene: 5. CDR3 bases read: TGTGCCTGGAGCCACAGGGGACTTTCCTATAATTCGCCC. Encoded protein: CAWSHRGLSYNSP. Given in full, the CDR3 is CAWSHRGLSYNSPLYF.

A note on this clone: A junction boundary mismatches the germline segment, possibly from a read error. Mouse germline and gene names are used. The observed sequence ends 4 residues before the CDR3 terminus, with the missing tail filled in from the germline J gene. The chain has TRBV13-1 and TRBJ2-1; D perhaps matches TRBD1 (6 bases). Germline V gene lookup returns CDR1 NSHNY and CDR2 SYGAGN. The CDR3 contains 15 residues. The CDR3 bases that were read are TGTACCAGCAGTGATCGGGGGACAAACTATGCT. Its protein product is CTSSDRGTNYA. The whole CDR3 reads CTSSDRGTNYAEQFF.

This clone was seen more than once but under ten times. Gene names and germline match the mouse. With the read ending 4 residues before the CDR3 end, the germline J gene is used to fill in that end. This chain uses TRBV31 with TRBJ2-3; TRBD1 might be the D (5 bases). Trimming removed 0 bases from V and 1 base from J, with 11 bases in between. There are 15 residues in the CDR3. Germline V lookup: CDR1 GKSSPN, CDR2 SITVG. The CDR3 protein is CAWSLRQGGAETLYF. The part of the CDR3 DNA that was read is TGTGCCTGGAGTCTCAGACAAGGGGGTGCAGAA.

In this sample, this clone turned up a few times. Germline and genes here are mouse. The observed sequence ends 3 residues before the CDR3 terminus, with the missing tail filled in from the germline J gene. The sample carries other DNA sequences with the same CDR3. This chain uses TRBV13-3 with TRBJ1-6, with D maybe TRBD1 (6 bases). TRBJ1-6 is treated as an ORF (open reading frame) with a function not yet certain. The CDR3 loop spans 13 amino acids. Germline lookup yields CDR1 NNHDY and CDR2 SYVADS. Trimming took off 5 bases at V and 7 bases at J, with 10 bases between the two ends. The CDR3 is CASRDRGNSPLYF. CDR3 DNA, as far as it was read: TGTGCCAGCAGGGACAGAGGGAATTCGCCC.

This clone occurred a few times. The germline and genes are mouse ones. The CDR3 extends 4 residues past the end of the read, so its final part is completed from the germline J gene. This chain joins TRBV13-3 and TRBJ2-7; the D is unclear. The CDR3 covers 11 residues. V dropped 5 bases and J dropped 3 bases, with 6 bases sitting between them. Germline CDR1 is NNHDY and CDR2 is SYVADS. The sequenced part of the CDR3 DNA is TGTGCCAGCAGAGTCAACTAT. Translation gives CASRVNY. The whole CDR3 reads CASRVNYEQYF.

With respect to this clone: The gene symbols are mouse symbols. Sequencing ends 4 residues short of the CDR3 end; the germline J gene provides the rest. The chain is built from TRBV19 and TRBJ1-2; 8 nucleotides line up with TRBD1. The CDR3 totals 14 residues. Losses at the gene ends were 4 bases for V and 4 bases for J; bases not matched to a gene: 6. Germline lookup yields CDR1 FNHDT and CDR2 SITEND (reference sequence). The covered CDR3 bases are TGTGCCAGCAGTCGACAGGGGACGGGCTCC. Protein sequence: CASSRQGTGS. In full, the CDR3 reads CASSRQGTGSDYTF.

For this clone: Mouse gene names apply. The read stops 4 residues short of the end of the CDR3; the missing end is completed from the germline J gene. The sample holds other DNA sequences that translate to the same CDR3. The chain is built from TRBV31 and TRBJ1-2; 10 nucleotides match TRBD1. Germline V gene data show CDR1 as GKSSPN and CDR2 as SITVG. The V gene end was trimmed by 0 bases and the J gene end by 2 bases; junction bases not matched to a gene: 3. The length of the CDR3 is 15 residues. CDR3 DNA, as far as it was read: TGTGCCTGGAGTCTAAGGACAGGGGGGAACTCC. It yields the protein CAWSLRTGGNS. The complete CDR3 protein is CAWSLRTGGNSDYTF.

This clone has only a few counts. The genes and germline here are from mouse. The read terminates 4 residues before the CDR3 end, so the remaining end is supplied by the germline J gene. The chain recombines TRBV13-1 with TRBJ2-4; D ambiguous. The V gene's germline CDR1 is NSHNY and CDR2 SYGAGN. The V and J ends lost 0 bases and 0 bases respectively, with 5 bases between them. This CDR3 contains 14 residues. CDR3 bases read: TGTGCCAGCAGTGATGATGGTAGTCAAAAC. Its protein product is CASSDDGSQN. The CDR3 in its entirety is CASSDDGSQNTLYF.

Concerning this clone: Gene names refer to mouse genes. The read ends 4 residues before the CDR3 terminus; that terminus is restored from the germline J gene. The rearrangement joins TRBV17 to TRBJ2-1; 11 nucleotides agree with TRBD1. Germline CDR1 is MNHDT and CDR2 is YYDKIL. This CDR3 spans 15 amino acids. Trimming at V came to 3 bases and at J to 6 bases, leaving 4 bases not matched to a gene. The CDR3 DNA, read in part, is TGTGCTAGCAGTAGGCTCGGGACAGGGGGTGCT. This encodes CASSRLGTGGA. The entire CDR3 sequence reads CASSRLGTGGAEQFF.

Details on this clone: Gene and germline names: mouse. The read stops 4 residues short of the end of the CDR3; the missing end is completed from the germline J gene. Distinct nucleotide sequences in the sample also encode this CDR3. The chain has TRBV12-1 and TRBJ2-2; 7 nucleotides match TRBD1. The CDR3 spans 16 residues. The germline CDR1 and CDR2 sequences are SGHSN and HYEKVE. J lost 0 bases, V lost 1 base, and 4 bases had no gene match. CDR3 region: CASSLSGTANTGQLYF. The CDR3 bases that were read are TGTGCCAGCTCTCTTTCCGGGACAGCAAACACCGGG. Based on the CDR3 plus reference TRBV12-1 and TRBJ2-2, the full variable domain is DSGVVQSPRHIIKEKGGRSVLTCIPISGHSNVVWYQQTLGKELKFLIQHYEKVERDKGFLPSRFSVQQFDDYHSEMNMSALELEDSAMYFCASSLSGTANTGQLYFGEGSKLTVL.

In the case of this clone: Gene names and germline refer to mouse. The read gets to within 4 residues of the CDR3 end, and the germline J gene fills in the rest. The rearrangement joins TRBV13-3 to TRBJ2-7; a weak D match, TRBD2 (5 bases). CDR1 and CDR2 from the germline V gene are NNHDY and SYVADS. CDR3 length equals 13 residues. CDR3 sequence reads: CASGGVLAYEQYF. CDR3 DNA, as far as it was read: TGTGCCAGCGGTGGGGTACTGGCGTAT.